The present T cell receptor (beta chain) was sequenced within a study of OX40 agonist ivuxolimab in advanced cancers. Across the study: Patients were dosed intravenously with ivuxolimab at 0.01 to 10 mg/kg every 2 weeks. Among those treated, three patients had partial responses, one with hepatocellular carcinoma and two with cutaneous melanoma. People in dose escalation had one of these cancers: hepatocellular carcinoma, melanoma, renal cell or head and neck cancer.

CDR1 SGHTA and CDR2 FQGTGA come from the germline V gene. Trimming took off 5 bases at V and 5 bases at J, with 18 bases between the two ends. The CDR3 contains 15 residues. Only a few counts were recorded for this clone. Sequencing was performed with immunoSEQ multiplex PCR; in TCRdb, only in-frame clones are kept and a portion is missing. The data hold some 85,000 clones, with about 88% observed a single time. The specimen comprised CD4+ or CD8+ T cells sorted from blood, sampled in a trial of the OX40 agonist ivuxolimab. The chain uses TRBV7-3 and TRBJ2-5; D is uncertain. The TCR was taken from an adult with an advanced solid tumor such as melanoma, head and neck, liver or kidney cancer. CDR3 sequence (DNA): TGTGCCAGCAGCCAAGGGTATGCTTTACAGGAGACCCAGTACTTC. Translated, it gives CASSQGYALQETQYF.